The 32 T cell receptor beta chains below were found in one sample sequenced in a study of early T cells in non-severe SARS-CoV-2 infection. Via MiXCR, TCRdb re-called the 5' RACE reads, giving one row per CDR3 protein. The data hold more than 20,000 distinct CDR3 sequences, with 3.5% to 5.5% observed a single time. What was sequenced was whole blood. These receptors came from an adult who was a healthcare worker with PCR-confirmed SARS-CoV-2 infection or an uninfected control (not recorded which).

The chain combines TRBV11-2 with TRBJ1-1; D remains ambiguous. The CDR3 length is 15 residues. CDR1 is SGHAT, CDR2 FQNNGV, per germline. V lost 0 bases and J 5 bases, leaving 13 bases between the germline ends. The CDR3 loop is CASSLEMAGWTEAFF. The DNA for the CDR3 is TGTGCCAGCAGCTTAGAGATGGCGGGTTGGACTGAAGCTTTCTTT.

This clonotype was picked up many times. The chain is built from TRBV19 and TRBJ2-5, with 11 bases fitting TRBD1. The trim removed 6 bases at V and 4 bases at J, leaving 7 bases unmatched. The CDR3 is 15 amino acids. Germline lookup yields CDR1 LNHDA and CDR2 SQIVND (reference sequence). The CDR3: CASSSGTGGLETQYF. In DNA form, the CDR3 reads TGTGCCAGTAGCTCCGGGACAGGGGGACTAGAGACCCAGTACTTC.

The sample holds many counts of this clonotype. V and J are TRBV28 and TRBJ2-4, with unresolved D. Germline CDR1 and CDR2: MDHEN and SYDVKM. The ends were cut back, 7 bases at V and 9 bases at J, with 13 bases in the middle. This CDR3 has 12 amino acids. CDR3 residues: CASNSNARIQYF. DNA for the CDR3: TGTGCCAGCAATTCTAACGCCCGCATTCAGTACTTC.

The chain links TRBV14 to TRBJ2-1; TRBD2 might be the D (5 bases). Trimming took 4 bases from V and 4 from J, leaving 20 bases between them. The CDR3 contains 17 residues. Germline V gene lookup returns CDR1 SGHDN and CDR2 FVKESK. The CDR3 region is CASSPSLTRRLYNEQFF. CDR3 DNA sequence: TGTGCCAGCAGCCCTTCGCTCACTAGAAGACTTTACAATGAGCAGTTCTTC. Full variable domain (missing parts from reference TRBV14 and TRBJ2-1): EAGVTQFPSHSVIEKGQTVTLRCDPISGHDNLYWYRRVMGKEIKFLLHFVKESKQDESGMPNNRFLAERTGGTYSTLKVQPAELEDSGVYFCASSPSLTRRLYNEQFFGPGTRLTVL.

The chain has TRBV14 and TRBJ2-2, with D possibly TRBD1 on 6 matching bases. The CDR3 has 15 amino acids. The ends were cut back, 2 bases at V and 4 bases at J, with 11 bases in the middle. Germline loops: CDR1 SGHDN, CDR2 FVKESK. The CDR3 sequence: CASSQTGGSTGELFF. DNA for the CDR3: TGTGCCAGCAGCCAAACTGGGGGCAGCACCGGGGAGCTGTTTTTT.

This clonotype was counted only a few times. The V gene is TRBV25-1, the J gene TRBJ2-1, with 9 bases fitting TRBD2. V shed 6 bases, J shed 7 bases, and the junction held 7 bases outside the gene matches. The germline CDR1 and CDR2 sequences are MGHDK and SYGVNS. The CDR3 has 14 residues. The chain's CDR3 is CASRDAGGGNEQFF. The CDR3 DNA sequence: TGTGCCAGCAGGGACGCGGGAGGGGGTAATGAGCAGTTCTTC.

This clonotype was detected only a few times. The V gene is TRBV4-3, the J gene TRBJ2-3, with D unclear. Germline V gene data show CDR1 as LGHNA and CDR2 as YSLEER. There are 16 residues in the CDR3. V was pared by 4 bases and J by 2 bases, with 16 bases between. The CDR3 loop is CASSLMGQQFTDTQYF. The CDR3 coding sequence is TGCGCCAGCAGCCTAATGGGTCAACAATTCACAGATACGCAGTATTTT.

There are a few counts of this clonotype. CDR3 coding DNA: TGTGCCAGGACGGGGGGTGGAGATACGCAGTATTTT. Translating it yields CARTGGGDTQYF. The chain carries TRBV2 and TRBJ2-3; 7 bases are shared with TRBD2. J was trimmed by 5 bases and V by 9 bases; bases with no gene match: 5. The germline CDR1 and CDR2 sequences are SNHLY and FYNNEI. The CDR3 has 12 amino acids.

This clonotype was detected many times. The chain uses TRBV24-1 and TRBJ2-3; TRBD2 aligns across 7 bases. J lost 7 bases, V lost 4 bases, and 16 bases had no gene match. The germline CDR1 and CDR2 sequences are KGHDR and SFDVKD. The CDR3 consists of 17 residues. CDR3 region: CATSDTPLARRENTQYF. CDR3 coding DNA: TGTGCCACCAGTGACACCCCACTAGCGCGGAGGGAGAATACGCAGTATTTT.

This clonotype has a handful of counts. V and J are TRBV7-9 and TRBJ1-1; TRBD1 aligns across 10 bases. CDR1 is SEHNR, CDR2 FQNEAQ, per germline (reference sequence). The CDR3 runs 14 residues. With V trimmed by 5 bases and J by 6 bases, 6 bases remained unmatched. CDR3 region: CASSLTGGNPEAFF. The CDR3 nucleotides are TGTGCCAGCAGCCTGACAGGGGGCAATCCTGAAGCTTTCTTT.

The J gene is TRBJ2-5, the V gene TRBV28; 10 nucleotides line up with TRBD1. CDR3 length: 16 residues. V shed 5 bases, J shed 6 bases, and the junction held 12 bases outside the gene matches. Germline V gives CDR1 MDHEN, CDR2 SYDVKM. CDR3 region: CASSPPGQGIGQTQYF. In nucleotides, the CDR3 is TGTGCCAGCAGTCCCCCGGGACAGGGGATAGGACAGACCCAGTACTTC.

There are many counts of this clonotype. This chain links TRBV3-1 with TRBJ1-4, with 9 bases matching TRBD1. The CDR3 contains 16 residues. With 4 bases clipped from V and 5 bases from J, the junction kept 8 bases outside the gene matches. CDR1 LGHDT and CDR2 YNNKEL come from the germline V gene (reference sequence). The CDR3 loop is CASSPPAGTGNEKLFF. Written as DNA, the CDR3 is TGTGCCAGCAGCCCCCCGGCCGGGACAGGGAATGAAAAACTGTTTTTT.

Ten or more counts support this clonotype. The chain has TRBV5-1 and TRBJ1-1; TRBD1 matches 10 bases. The V gene's germline CDR1 is SGHRS and CDR2 YFSETQ. The CDR3 extends over 17 amino acids. The trim removed 4 bases at V and 0 bases at J, leaving 9 bases unmatched. CDR3 sequence (DNA): TGCGCCAGCAGCCTGGCTGGGACAGGGGCCGTGAACACTGAAGCTTTCTTT. Protein product: CASSLAGTGAVNTEAFF.

In this sample, this clonotype turned up many times. V and J are TRBV7-8 and TRBJ2-7, with TRBD2 matching over 11 bases. The CDR3 spans 16 residues. After removal of 1 base from V and 3 bases from J, the junction contained 5 bases not matched to a gene. Germline CDR1 reads SGHVS; CDR2 reads FQNEAQ. The chain's CDR3 is CASSLGGGLAVYEQYF. The CDR3 region has the DNA TGTGCCAGCAGCTTAGGGGGGGGACTAGCGGTCTACGAGCAGTACTTC. The full variable domain, its missing parts supplied by reference TRBV7-8 and TRBJ2-7, is GAGVSQSPRYKVAKRGQDVALRCDPISGHVSLFWYQQALGQGPEFLTYFQNEAQLDKSGLPSDRFFAERPEGSVSTLKIQRTQQEDSAVYLCASSLGGGLAVYEQYFGPGTRLTVT.

The CDR3 nucleotides read TGTGCCAGCAGCTTCAAGGGTAACACCGGGGAGCTGTTTTTT. This translates into CASSFKGNTGELFF. The rearrangement joins TRBV7-6 to TRBJ2-2; no clear D gene. CDR1 is SGHVS, CDR2 FNYEAQ, per germline. The length of the CDR3 is 14 residues. V was cut by 3 bases and J by 2 bases, with 7 bases left in between.

In its sample, this clonotype was seen many times. V usage is TRBV5-1 and J usage is TRBJ2-1; TRBD2 matches 9 bases. The germline V gene has CDR1 SGHRS and CDR2 YFSETQ. After removal of 4 bases from V and 4 bases from J, the junction contained 12 bases not matched to a gene. The CDR3 length is 17 residues. CDR3 loop: CASSLGRLAGQYNEQFF. CDR3 nucleotides: TGCGCCAGCAGCCTGGGGCGGCTAGCGGGACAGTACAATGAGCAGTTCTTC.

The chain uses TRBV7-2 and TRBJ2-3, with 7 bases matching TRBD2. This CDR3 contains 15 residues. V shed 2 bases and J 6 bases; nucleotides not matched to a gene: 8. The V gene's germline CDR1 is SGHTA and CDR2 FQGNSA. This CDR3 reads CASSLRGGVMDTQYF. The CDR3 DNA follows: TGTGCCAGCAGCTTACGGGGAGGGGTAATGGATACGCAGTATTTT.

This clonotype was picked up many times. The chain combines TRBV20-1 with TRBJ1-2; D possibly corresponds to TRBD1 (5 bases). Germline V gene sequence: CDR1 DFQATT, CDR2 SNEGSKA (reference sequence). This CDR3 has 14 residues. The V gene lost 3 bases and the J gene lost 2 bases, with 13 bases spanning the gap. The CDR3: CSASLAGWNYGYTF. The CDR3 nucleotides are TGCAGTGCTAGTCTGGCAGGGTGGAACTATGGCTACACCTTC.

This clonotype was counted many times. V gene TRBV7-6 combines with J gene TRBJ2-2, with 8 bases matching TRBD1. The V and J ends lost 5 bases and 0 bases, in that order; junction bases with no gene match: 2. The CDR3 contains 15 residues. CDR1 SGHVS and CDR2 FNYEAQ come from the germline V gene. The CDR3 sequence is CASSKQGANTGELFF. Written as DNA, the CDR3 is TGTGCCAGCAGCAAACAGGGGGCGAACACCGGGGAGCTGTTTTTT.

In this sample, this clonotype turned up many times. CDR3: CASSPGGWDYGYTF. CDR3 DNA sequence: TGCGCCAGCAGCCCAGGGGGCTGGGACTATGGCTACACCTTC. The chain carries TRBV5-1 and TRBJ1-2; 8 nucleotides match TRBD1. Trimming removed 4 bases from V and 3 bases from J; junction bases left unmatched: 5. The CDR3 is made up of 14 amino acids. Germline V lookup: CDR1 SGHRS, CDR2 YFSETQ.

Ten or more counts support this clonotype. The genes are TRBV24-1 and TRBJ2-1, with 9 bases aligning to TRBD1. Trimming at V came to 5 bases and at J to 6 bases, leaving 16 bases not matched to a gene. The CDR3 loop spans 18 amino acids. Germline values: CDR1 KGHDR, CDR2 SFDVKD. The CDR3 sequence: CATSAASTGTGRRNEQFF. DNA of the CDR3: TGTGCCACCAGTGCTGCAAGCACCGGGACAGGGAGGCGCAATGAGCAGTTCTTC.

V usage is TRBV29-1 and J usage is TRBJ2-3; D gene uncertain. Germline V gene data show CDR1 as SQVTM and CDR2 as ANQGSEA. Deletions cut 3 bases from V and 0 bases from J, with 19 bases between. There are 17 residues in the CDR3. The CDR3 spells CSVDLSLGRASTDTQYF. The CDR3 nucleotides are TGCAGCGTTGACCTGAGCCTAGGAAGGGCTAGCACAGATACGCAGTATTTT.

This chain connects TRBV12-3 or TRBV12-4 to TRBJ1-4, with D possibly matching TRBD1 (5 bases). The CDR3 consists of 15 residues. V was pared by 1 base and J by 7 bases, with 13 bases between. DNA of the CDR3: TGTGCCAGCAGTTTAGGAGCGTCGGGGGGTGAAAAACTGTTTTTT. This translates into CASSLGASGGEKLFF.

The chain employs TRBV12-3 or TRBV12-4 and TRBJ1-6; D is uncertain. The germline V and J ends were trimmed by 6 bases and 3 bases, with 3 bases remaining between them. The length of the CDR3 is 12 residues. The CDR3 region has the DNA TGTGCCAGCAGGAGCTATAATTCACCCCTCCACTTT. Translating it yields CASRSYNSPLHF.

The V call is TRBV7-2, the J call TRBJ1-1; unclear D gene. Germline CDR1 is SGHTA and CDR2 is FQGNSA. The V gene lost 1 base and the J gene lost 2 bases, with 8 bases spanning the gap. The CDR3 is 14 amino acids. The CDR3 nucleotides read TGTGCCAGCAGCTTAGATCTCGGCAACACTGAAGCTTTCTTT. This gives the protein CASSLDLGNTEAFF. Drawing the rest from reference TRBV7-2 and TRBJ1-1, the complete variable domain is GAGVSQSPSNKVTEKGKDVELRCDPISGHTALYWYRQSLGQGLEFLIYFQGNSAPDKSGLPSDRFSAERTGGSVSTLTIQRTQQEDSAVYLCASSLDLGNTEAFFGQGTRLTVV.

This chain joins TRBV19 and TRBJ2-1, with 7 positions matching TRBD2. This CDR3 spans 13 amino acids. The V gene's germline CDR1 is LNHDA and CDR2 SQIVND (reference sequence). V shed 6 bases and J 6 bases; nucleotides not matched to a gene: 5. The CDR3 coding sequence is TGTGCCAGTAGCCGCCTAGCGGCCAATGAGCAGTTCTTC. It is translated as CASSRLAANEQFF.

This clonotype was picked up a small number of times. The rearrangement joins TRBV24-1 to TRBJ1-2; D not certain. This CDR3 is built from 14 residues. V lost 3 bases to trimming and J lost 8 bases, with 15 bases between them. CDR1 is KGHDR, CDR2 SFDVKD, per germline. CDR3 nucleotide sequence: TGTGCCACCAGTGATCCTGGGAGGTCACAGGGCTACACCTTC. Encoded protein: CATSDPGRSQGYTF.

As to this clonotype: Germline is not matched at one junction end, which may reflect a read error. J is TRBJ2-3 and V is TRBV6-6; 10 bases fit TRBD2. The CDR3 is 17 amino acids. Germline CDR1 MNHNY, CDR2 SVGAGI (reference sequence). CDR3 in amino acids: CASRYWTSGTSTDTQYF. CDR3 nucleotides: TGTGCCAGCCGTTACTGGACTAGCGGAACTAGCACAGATACGCAGTATTTT.

This clonotype was found a few times. The chain carries TRBV4-1 and TRBJ1-1; 7 nucleotides match TRBD1. Trimming at V came to 0 bases and at J to 4 bases, leaving 2 bases not matched to a gene. Germline assignment: CDR1 MGHRA and CDR2 YSYEKL. CDR3 length: 14 amino acids. CDR3 sequence reads: CASSQEGQSTEAFF. Written as DNA, the CDR3 is TGCGCCAGCAGCCAAGAGGGACAGTCCACTGAAGCTTTCTTT.

Sample share makes this clonotype medium-sized (0.01 to 0.1%). The rearrangement links TRBV5-1 to TRBJ2-3; 9 positions agree with TRBD2. Germline CDR1 is SGHRS and CDR2 is YFSETQ. The CDR3 sequence is 15 residues long. With 7 bases clipped from V and 5 bases from J, the junction kept 11 bases outside the gene matches. The CDR3 nucleotides are TGCGCCAGCTCCCTTGGCGGGAGGGCCGAAGATACGCAGTATTTT. Its translation: CASSLGGRAEDTQYF.

This clonotype was seen at least ten times. The V gene is TRBV18, the J gene TRBJ1-2; 9 nucleotides match TRBD1. Losses at the gene ends were 5 bases for V and 0 bases for J; bases not matched to a gene: 10. The CDR3 consists of 17 residues. Germline V gene lookup returns CDR1 KGHSH and CDR2 LQKENI. The chain's CDR3 is CASSSLHGTGTNYGYTF. CDR3 nucleotides: TGTGCCAGCTCATCGCTTCACGGGACAGGGACTAACTATGGCTACACCTTC.

The sample holds many counts of this clonotype. The V and J genes are TRBV7-2 and TRBJ2-7; D is ambiguous. Trimming cost V 5 bases and J 5 bases, with 16 bases left between them. Germline V gene lookup returns CDR1 SGHTA and CDR2 FQGNSA. This CDR3 comprises 14 residues. This chain's CDR3 is CASSLMGNVDEQYF. The CDR3 DNA follows: TGTGCCAGCAGCCTAATGGGGAATGTGGACGAGCAGTACTTC.